These 4 T cell receptor beta chains originate from one sample sequenced in a study of post-analysis software for immune sequencing data. Points from the study as a whole: Patients used several TRBV segments, including TRBV5-6, TRBV5-1 and TRBV20-1, more often than controls.

Prepared libraries of TCR beta cDNA carried unique molecular identifiers. One entry per CDR3 protein, called by TCRdb with MiXCR from the PCR reads. The sample has roughly 670,000 distinct CDR3 sequences, 59% seen once. Their recognized antigens are unknown. The sample taken for sequencing was blood. The source of these receptors is a girl aged 2-10 years with multiple sclerosis.

The chain recombines TRBV6-5 with TRBJ2-5, with D possibly called TRBD1 or TRBD2 (7 bases each). This CDR3 is 13 amino acids long. V lost 8 bases, J lost 4 bases, and 14 bases lay in between. Germline V lookup: CDR1 MNHEY, CDR2 SVGAGI. The CDR3 coding sequence is TGTGCCAGCGCAGGGGGGGGTAGAGAGACCCAGTACTTC. Translating it yields CASAGGGRETQYF.

This clonotype has a handful of counts. The CDR3 is CAISLGPNYGYTF. The CDR3, as DNA: TGTGCCATCAGTCTCGGACCTAACTATGGCTACACCTTC. The gene calls are TRBV10-3 and TRBJ1-2; no clear D gene. Germline lookup yields CDR1 ENHRY and CDR2 SYGVKD. The V gene lost 5 bases and the J gene lost 0 bases, with 7 bases spanning the gap. CDR3 length: 13 residues.

This clonotype has only a few counts. This chain joins TRBV7-2 and TRBJ1-4; no reliable D call. V was trimmed by 4 bases and J by 4 bases, leaving 10 bases between them. This CDR3 has 14 residues. Germline V lookup: CDR1 SGHTA, CDR2 FQGNSA. CDR3 residues: CASSSRLHNEKLFF. Here the CDR3 DNA reads TGTGCCAGCAGCTCCCGACTCCATAATGAAAAACTGTTTTTT.

A few counts support this clonotype. The J gene is TRBJ2-7, the V gene TRBV15, with 7 bases matching TRBD2. CDR3 length equals 16 residues. Trimming took 0 bases from V and 5 from J; bases not matched to a gene: 10. Germline V gene data show CDR1 as LNHNV and CDR2 as YYDKDF (reference sequence). The CDR3 region is CATSRDVAGVLDEQYF. The DNA for the CDR3 is TGTGCCACCAGCAGAGATGTGGCGGGGGTCCTCGACGAGCAGTACTTC.